The sequence of this T cell receptor (beta chain) was determined in a study of CXCR3-negative and CXCR3-positive naive CD8 T cells. Across the whole study: Each library gave roughly 1.5 +/- 0.3 million of roughly 130 million TRB reads. Notes on the study in general: Relative to CXCR3-negative naive cells, CXCR3-positive naive cells had more hydrophobic TRB CDR3s.

Every subset of CD8+ T cells was sorted in triplicate at 300,000 or so cells each. The libraries of TRB cDNA were constructed through 5' RACE using UMI labels. Each CDR3 protein gets one entry in TCRdb, which reprocessed the 5' RACE reads and gives no DNA. This sample's table has approximately 120,000 distinct CDR3 sequences. The CDR3 has 14 residues. Germline CDR1 reads SEHNR; CDR2 reads FQNEAQ (reference sequence). Points on this clonotype: Antigen specificity is unknown.

The clonotype was recovered from a human donor in good health. Some clones in this sample may be carry-over from other donors' samples. V gene TRBV7-9 combines with J gene TRBJ2-1; with no DNA, the TCRdb D assignment of TRBD1 cannot be verified. Source material: naive CXCR3+ CD8+ T cells from blood. Sample subset: CD45RO-CCR7+CD27+CD95- naive CD8+ T cells expressing CXCR3 (TNR3+). The CDR3 sequence: CASSLVVQGGEQFF.